This TCR beta chain was recovered during a study of cytomegalovirus exposure and HLA in healthy donors. As for the study in general: Earlier, 100 million to 120 million unique TCR beta sequences were recovered from some 200 million T cells by an analysis. Notes on the study in general: On later analysis, the bulk of CMV-associated TCR beta chains appeared to be HLA-restricted.

The CDR3 consists of 12 residues. CDR1 and CDR2 (germline): GTSNPN, SVGIG (reference sequence). The germline V and J ends were trimmed by 4 bases and 1 base, with 7 bases remaining between them. This clone was detected only a few times. As yet, its antigen is unknown. PCR amplification relied on 60 Vbeta primers (plus 13 Jbeta primers). Measured with immunoSEQ multiplex PCR; TCRdb has only the in-frame clones, and not every one. In the table there are hundreds of thousands of clones, over 65% of which are singletons. The TCR comes from a man between 18 and 29 years old in good health and CMV-seronegative. The sample was PBMCs. The chain carries TRBV30 and TRBJ1-1; D might be TRBD1 (5 bases). Written as DNA, the CDR3 is TGTGCCTGGAAGCAGGGGAACACTGAAGCTTTCTTT. Protein product: CAWKQGNTEAFF.